This T cell receptor beta chain was recovered during a study of CD8 T cells in Susac syndrome. The RNA input was roughly 0.45 to 1 ug, and it was reverse transcribed with random hexamers. From the immunoSEQ multiplex PCR reads, TCRdb called clonotypes with MiXCR, one entry per CDR3 protein. The sample includes about 180,000 distinct CDR3 sequences, approximately 94% seen only once; the top ten take 0.12%. Looked up from germline, CDR1 is LNHNV and CDR2 is YYDKDF (reference sequence). The CDR3 extends over 15 amino acids. Trimming took 8 bases from V and 7 from J, leaving 18 bases between them. This TCR derives from a human donor with Susac syndrome. The chain is built from TRBV15 and TRBJ1-6; D unresolved. Material: CD4+ T cells from PBMCs. The CDR3 loop is CATRPTRWRNSPLHF. Here the CDR3 DNA reads TGTGCCACCCGGCCGACACGCTGGCGGAATTCACCCCTCCACTTT.